This is a list of T cell receptor beta chains from one sample in a study of shared clonotypes between healthy human individuals. Method: immunoSEQ multiplex PCR; TCRdb's copy keeps in-frame clones and lacks some. The table records about 2.2 million clones, more than 85% of them present only once. Sequenced sample: naive CD8+ T cells from PBMCs. The receptors were gathered from a man aged 18 to 30 in good health. Some clones in this sample may be carry-over from other donors' samples. CDR3s include the opening cysteine and the closing phenylalanine or tryptophan. The order of the fields is V gene, J gene, D gene, CDR3 length, clone size, CDR3 DNA, CDR3 protein. The D gene is left open where the match is weak. The listing skips clone size in some rows; elsewhere it reads once, few, many or a size class.

V gene: TRBV10-1; J gene: TRBJ2-2; D gene: .; CDR3 length: 14; clone size: .; CDR3 DNA: TGCGCCAGCAGTAGGGACGGGACGGTCGGGGAGCTGTTTTTT; CDR3 protein: CASSRDGTVGELFF
V gene: TRBV7-9; J gene: TRBJ2-3; D gene: TRBD1; CDR3 length: 14; clone size: .; CDR3 DNA: TGTGCCAGCAGTTCAGGGGGCGCGACAGATACGCAGTATTTT; CDR3 protein: CASSSGGATDTQYF
V gene: TRBV20-1; J gene: TRBJ2-2; D gene: .; CDR3 length: 11; clone size: .; CDR3 DNA: TGCAGTGCTAGAACCACCGGGGAGCTGTTTTTT; CDR3 protein: CSARTTGELFF
V gene: TRBV6-5; J gene: TRBJ1-5; D gene: .; CDR3 length: 15; clone size: few; CDR3 DNA: TGTGCCAGCAGTTACCTGGCGGGCAGTAATCAGCCCCAGCATTTT; CDR3 protein: CASSYLAGSNQPQHF
V gene: TRBV14; J gene: TRBJ2-7; D gene: TRBD2; CDR3 length: 17; clone size: .; CDR3 DNA: TGTGCCAGCAGCCCCCGAGTAGCGGGAGTTATCTCCTACGAGCAGTACTTC; CDR3 protein: CASSPRVAGVISYEQYF
V gene: TRBV29-1; J gene: TRBJ2-7; D gene: TRBD1; CDR3 length: 13; clone size: .; CDR3 DNA: TGCAGCGTTGGGCAGGGGGCGTTCTACGAGCAGTACTTC; CDR3 protein: CSVGQGAFYEQYF
V gene: TRBV15; J gene: TRBJ2-7; D gene: .; CDR3 length: 16; clone size: .; CDR3 DNA: TGTGCCACCAGCAGAAGCCCTGGGGACCCAAGATACGAGCAGTACTTC; CDR3 protein: CATSRSPGDPRYEQYF
V gene: TRBV11-2; J gene: TRBJ2-3; D gene: .; CDR3 length: 16; clone size: .; CDR3 DNA: TGTGCCAGCAGCTTCGGGGGGCGGTCTGGCACAGATACGCAGTACTTT; CDR3 protein: CASSFGGRSGTDTQYF
V gene: TRBV6-6; J gene: TRBJ1-5; D gene: .; CDR3 length: 14; clone size: .; CDR3 DNA: TGTGCCAGCAACAGTGGGAAATTCGATCAGCCCCAGCATTTT; CDR3 protein: CASNSGKFDQPQHF
V gene: TRBV7-9; J gene: TRBJ2-2; D gene: .; CDR3 length: 15; clone size: once; CDR3 DNA: TGTGCCAGCAGCCTGAGACCTAGCCTCACCGGGGAGCTGTTTTTT; CDR3 protein: CASSLRPSLTGELFF
V gene: TRBV27; J gene: TRBJ2-3; D gene: TRBD1; CDR3 length: 16; clone size: .; CDR3 DNA: TGTGCCAGCAGTCCCCGACAGGGGGCGAGGACAGATACGCAGTATTTT; CDR3 protein: CASSPRQGARTDTQYF
V gene: TRBV9; J gene: TRBJ1-4; D gene: .; CDR3 length: 16; clone size: .; CDR3 DNA: TGTGCCAGCAGCGTAGAAGAGGCAGCGCGTGGAGAAAAACTGTTTTTT; CDR3 protein: CASSVEEAARGEKLFF
V gene: TRBV2; J gene: TRBJ2-7; D gene: TRBD2; CDR3 length: 19; clone size: .; CDR3 DNA: TGTGCCAGCAGTGAATTATCGACACTAGCGGAGGCCATGGGGCACGAGCAGTACTTC; CDR3 protein: CASSELSTLAEAMGHEQYF
V gene: TRBV29-1; J gene: TRBJ1-1; D gene: .; CDR3 length: 8; clone size: .; CDR3 DNA: TGCAGCGACCGTGGGGCTTTCTTT; CDR3 protein: CSDRGAFF
V gene: TRBV4-1; J gene: TRBJ2-7; D gene: .; CDR3 length: 13; clone size: .; CDR3 DNA: TGCGCCAGCGTCGGGGACATCCACGGCGAGCAGTACTTC; CDR3 protein: CASVGDIHGEQYF
V gene: TRBV2; J gene: TRBJ2-3; D gene: .; CDR3 length: 10; clone size: .; CDR3 DNA: TGTGCCAGCCGCACAGATACGCAGTATTTT; CDR3 protein: CASRTDTQYF
V gene: TRBV9; J gene: TRBJ2-2; D gene: TRBD1; CDR3 length: 13; clone size: .; CDR3 DNA: TGTGCCAGCAGCTTCCGGACAGGCGGGGAGCTGTTTTTT; CDR3 protein: CASSFRTGGELFF
V gene: TRBV5-1; J gene: TRBJ1-5; D gene: .; CDR3 length: 13; clone size: .; CDR3 DNA: TGCGCCAGCAGCTTAGGTTCCGGTCAGCCCCAGCATTTT; CDR3 protein: CASSLGSGQPQHF
V gene: TRBV25-1; J gene: TRBJ2-5; D gene: .; CDR3 length: 13; clone size: .; CDR3 DNA: TGTGCCAGCAGTGAAGTGGGGCAGGGCGTGCAGTACTTC; CDR3 protein: CASSEVGQGVQYF
V gene: TRBV5-4; J gene: TRBJ2-2; D gene: TRBD2; CDR3 length: 16; clone size: .; CDR3 DNA: TGTGCCAGCAGCTTGGACGGGGGGAGGAACACCGGGGAGCTGTTTTTT; CDR3 protein: CASSLDGGRNTGELFF
V gene: TRBV27; J gene: TRBJ2-5; D gene: .; CDR3 length: 15; clone size: .; CDR3 DNA: TGTGCCAGCAGGACAACTAGCACAGGTTGGGGGACCCAGTACTTC; CDR3 protein: CASRTTSTGWGTQYF
V gene: TRBV7-2; J gene: TRBJ2-3; D gene: .; CDR3 length: 12; clone size: .; CDR3 DNA: TGTGCCAGCAGCCCTGACTGGGACGTACCGTATTTT; CDR3 protein: CASSPDWDVPYF
V gene: TRBV7-2; J gene: TRBJ2-1; D gene: TRBD2; CDR3 length: 17; clone size: .; CDR3 DNA: TGTGCCAGCAGCCGTACCTCCCGGACTAGCGGAAACAATGAGCAGTTCTTC; CDR3 protein: CASSRTSRTSGNNEQFF
V gene: TRBV15; J gene: TRBJ2-1; D gene: .; CDR3 length: 16; clone size: .; CDR3 DNA: TGTGCCACCAGCAGAGGAAGGGGCTCACCCTACAATGAGCAGTTCTTC; CDR3 protein: CATSRGRGSPYNEQFF
V gene: TRBV9; J gene: TRBJ2-3; D gene: TRBD2; CDR3 length: 16; clone size: .; CDR3 DNA: TGTGCCAGCAGCCCCCGGACTAGCGGACGCACAGATACGCAGTATTTT; CDR3 protein: CASSPRTSGRTDTQYF
V gene: TRBV11-3; J gene: TRBJ1-1; D gene: TRBD1; CDR3 length: 14; clone size: .; CDR3 DNA: TGTGCCAGCAGCTTAAGGGGGCGTCAAACTGAAGCTTTCTTT; CDR3 protein: CASSLRGRQTEAFF
V gene: TRBV7-9; J gene: TRBJ2-7; D gene: .; CDR3 length: 19; clone size: .; CDR3 DNA: TGTGCCAGCAGCTTAGTTCACCGGGCCACCTCTACAATGCTTAACGAGCAGTACTTC; CDR3 protein: CASSLVHRATSTMLNEQYF
V gene: TRBV5-4; J gene: TRBJ2-7; D gene: TRBD1; CDR3 length: 15; clone size: .; CDR3 DNA: TGTGCCAGCAGCTCCCCGACAGGGGGCCTCTACGAGCAGTACTTC; CDR3 protein: CASSSPTGGLYEQYF
V gene: TRBV11-3; J gene: TRBJ2-3; D gene: .; CDR3 length: 13; clone size: .; CDR3 DNA: TGTGCCAGCAGCCCCGCTCTGGCGGATACGCAGTATTTT; CDR3 protein: CASSPALADTQYF
V gene: TRBV11-2; J gene: TRBJ2-2; D gene: .; CDR3 length: 17; clone size: .; CDR3 DNA: TGTGCCAGCAGCTTTTCCGTCGGGGGTGGGAACACCGGGGAGCTGTTTTTT; CDR3 protein: CASSFSVGGGNTGELFF
V gene: TRBV6-5; J gene: TRBJ2-7; D gene: .; CDR3 length: 13; clone size: once; CDR3 DNA: TGTGCCAGCAGCTACAGGGTGGGGTACGAGCAGTACTTC; CDR3 protein: CASSYRVGYEQYF
V gene: TRBV29-1; J gene: TRBJ1-1; D gene: .; CDR3 length: 14; clone size: .; CDR3 DNA: TGCAGCGCCATTACAGGAGAGGGCATCGATGAAGCTTTCTTT; CDR3 protein: CSAITGEGIDEAFF
V gene: TRBV28; J gene: TRBJ1-2; D gene: .; CDR3 length: 15; clone size: .; CDR3 DNA: TGTGCCAGCACTGATGGGTTGGCTCCCTACTATGGCTACACCTTC; CDR3 protein: CASTDGLAPYYGYTF